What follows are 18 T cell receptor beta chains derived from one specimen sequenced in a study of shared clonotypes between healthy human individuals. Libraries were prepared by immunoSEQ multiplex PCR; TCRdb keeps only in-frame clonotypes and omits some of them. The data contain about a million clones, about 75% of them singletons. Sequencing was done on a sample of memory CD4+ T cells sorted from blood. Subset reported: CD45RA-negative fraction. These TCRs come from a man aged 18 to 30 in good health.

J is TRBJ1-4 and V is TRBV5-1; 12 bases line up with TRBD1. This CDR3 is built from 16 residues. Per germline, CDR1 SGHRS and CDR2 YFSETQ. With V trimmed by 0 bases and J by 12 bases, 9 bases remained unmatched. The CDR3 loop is CASSLAPGQGAGELFF. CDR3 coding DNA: TGCGCCAGCAGCTTGGCCCCGGGACAGGGGGCCGGGGAACTGTTTTTT.

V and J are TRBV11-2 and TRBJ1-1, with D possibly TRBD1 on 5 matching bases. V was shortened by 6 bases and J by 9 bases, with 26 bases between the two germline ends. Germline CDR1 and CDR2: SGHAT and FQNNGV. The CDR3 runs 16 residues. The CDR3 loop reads CASSLTPYTDGAQAFF. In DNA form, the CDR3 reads TGTGCCAGCAGTTTAACCCCTTATACGGACGGGGCCCAAGCTTTCTTT.

In DNA, the CDR3 is TGTGCCAGCAGCCTCGACAGGGCCCACAATGAGCAGTTCTTC. Protein: CASSLDRAHNEQFF. The rearrangement joins TRBV6-5 to TRBJ2-1; 7 bases are shared with TRBD1. This CDR3 has 14 amino acids. V lost 6 bases to trimming and J lost 5 bases; unmatched junction nucleotides: 7. Germline CDR1 is MNHEY and CDR2 is SVGAGI.

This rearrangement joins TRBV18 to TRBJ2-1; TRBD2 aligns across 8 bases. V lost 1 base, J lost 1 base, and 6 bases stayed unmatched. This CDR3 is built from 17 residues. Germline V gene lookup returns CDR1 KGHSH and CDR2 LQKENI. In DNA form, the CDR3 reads TGTGCCAGCTCACCACAATCTGCTAGCGGGTCCTACAATGAGCAGTTCTTC. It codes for CASSPQSASGSYNEQFF.

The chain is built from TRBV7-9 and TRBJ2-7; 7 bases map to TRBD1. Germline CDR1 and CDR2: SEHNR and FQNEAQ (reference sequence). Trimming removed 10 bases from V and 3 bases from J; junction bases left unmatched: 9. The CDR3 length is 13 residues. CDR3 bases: TGTGCCAATACGGGACAGACCTTCTACGAGCAGTACTTC. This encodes CANTGQTFYEQYF.

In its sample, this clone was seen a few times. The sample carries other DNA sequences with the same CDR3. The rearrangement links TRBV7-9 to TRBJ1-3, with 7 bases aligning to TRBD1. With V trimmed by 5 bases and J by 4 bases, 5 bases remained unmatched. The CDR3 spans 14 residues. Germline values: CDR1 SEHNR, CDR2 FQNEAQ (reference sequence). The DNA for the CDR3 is TGTGCCAGCAGCGCAGGGACAGCCGGAAACACCATATATTTT. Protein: CASSAGTAGNTIYF.

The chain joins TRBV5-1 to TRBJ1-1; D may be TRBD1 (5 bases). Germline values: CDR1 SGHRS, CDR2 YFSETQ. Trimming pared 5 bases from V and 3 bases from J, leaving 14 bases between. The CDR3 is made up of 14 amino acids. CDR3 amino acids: CASRISGGDTEAFF. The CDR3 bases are TGCGCCAGCAGGATCTCAGGAGGGGACACTGAAGCTTTCTTT.

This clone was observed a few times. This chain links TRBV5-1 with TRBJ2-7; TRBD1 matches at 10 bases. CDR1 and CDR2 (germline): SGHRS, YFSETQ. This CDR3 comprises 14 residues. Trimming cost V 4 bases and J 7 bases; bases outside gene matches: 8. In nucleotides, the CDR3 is TGCGCCAGCAGCCCCGGGACAGGGGAAAGGGAGCAGTACTTC. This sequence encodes CASSPGTGEREQYF.

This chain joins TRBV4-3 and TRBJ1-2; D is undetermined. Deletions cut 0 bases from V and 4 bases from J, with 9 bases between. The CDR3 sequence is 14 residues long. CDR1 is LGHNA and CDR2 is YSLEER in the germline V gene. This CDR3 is CASSQDLGRYGYTF. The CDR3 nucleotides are TGCGCCAGCAGCCAAGATTTAGGGCGCTATGGCTACACCTTC.

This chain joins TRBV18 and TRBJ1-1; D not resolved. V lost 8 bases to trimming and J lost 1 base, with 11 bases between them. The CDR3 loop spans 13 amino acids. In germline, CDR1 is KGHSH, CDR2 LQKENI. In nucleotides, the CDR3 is TGTGCCAGCACGCAGGAGGGGAACACTGAAGCTTTCTTT. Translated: CASTQEGNTEAFF. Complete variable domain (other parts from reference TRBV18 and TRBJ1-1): NAGVMQNPRHLVRRRGQEARLRCSPMKGHSHVYWYRQLPEEGLKFMVYLQKENIIDESGMPKERFSAEFPKEGPSILRIQQVVRGDSAAYFCASTQEGNTEAFFGQGTRLTVV.

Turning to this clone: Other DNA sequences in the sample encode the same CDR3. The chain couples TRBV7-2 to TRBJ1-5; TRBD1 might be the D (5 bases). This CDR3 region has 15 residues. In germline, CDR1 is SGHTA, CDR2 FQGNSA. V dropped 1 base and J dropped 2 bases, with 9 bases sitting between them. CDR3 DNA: TGTGCCAGCAGCTTAGGAGGGGTTGGCAATCAGCCCCAGCATTTT. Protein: CASSLGGVGNQPQHF.

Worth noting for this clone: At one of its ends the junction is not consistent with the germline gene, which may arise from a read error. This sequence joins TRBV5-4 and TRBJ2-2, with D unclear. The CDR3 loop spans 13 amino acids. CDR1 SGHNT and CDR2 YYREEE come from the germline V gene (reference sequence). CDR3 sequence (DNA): TGTGCCAGCAGCTTAATTTCGACCGAGGAGCTGTTTTTT. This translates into CASSLISTEELFF.

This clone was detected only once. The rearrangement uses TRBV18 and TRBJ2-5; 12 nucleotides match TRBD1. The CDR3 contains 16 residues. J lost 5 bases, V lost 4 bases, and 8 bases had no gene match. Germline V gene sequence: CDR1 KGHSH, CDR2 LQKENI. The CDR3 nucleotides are TGTGCCAGCTCACGCTCTGGGACAGGGGGCTCGGAGACCCAGTACTTC. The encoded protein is CASSRSGTGGSETQYF.

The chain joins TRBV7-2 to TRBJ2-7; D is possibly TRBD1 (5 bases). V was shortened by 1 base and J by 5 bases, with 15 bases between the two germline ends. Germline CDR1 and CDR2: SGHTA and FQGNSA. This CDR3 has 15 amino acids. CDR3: CASSLGGGVANEQYF. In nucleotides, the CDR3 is TGTGCCAGCAGCTTAGGGGGCGGTGTAGCCAACGAGCAGTACTTC.

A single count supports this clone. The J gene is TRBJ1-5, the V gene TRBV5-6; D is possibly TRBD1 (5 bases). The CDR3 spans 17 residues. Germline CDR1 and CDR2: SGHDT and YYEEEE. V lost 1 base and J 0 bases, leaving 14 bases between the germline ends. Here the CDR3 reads CASSLRSEGDSNQPQHF. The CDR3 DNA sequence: TGTGCCAGCAGCTTGCGCTCCGAAGGGGATAGCAATCAGCCCCAGCATTTT. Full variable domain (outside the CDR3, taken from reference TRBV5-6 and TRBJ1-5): DAGVTQSPTHLIKTRGQQVTLRCSPKSGHDTVSWYQQALGQGPQFIFQYYEEEERQRGNFPDRFSGHQFPNYSSELNVNALLLGDSALYLCASSLRSEGDSNQPQHFGDGTRLSIL.

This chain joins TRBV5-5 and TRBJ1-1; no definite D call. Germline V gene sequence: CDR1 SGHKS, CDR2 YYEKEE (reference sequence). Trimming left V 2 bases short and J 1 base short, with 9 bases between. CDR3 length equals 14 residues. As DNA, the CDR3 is TGTGCCAGCAGCTTCCCAGGAACGAACACTGAAGCTTTCTTT. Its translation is CASSFPGTNTEAFF.

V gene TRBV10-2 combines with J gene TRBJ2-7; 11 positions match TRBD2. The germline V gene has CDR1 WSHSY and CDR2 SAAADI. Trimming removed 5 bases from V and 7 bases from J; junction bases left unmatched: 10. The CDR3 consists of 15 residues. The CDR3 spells CASSTTGTSGIEQYF. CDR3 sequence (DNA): TGCGCCAGCAGTACGACCGGGACTAGCGGAATAGAGCAGTACTTC.

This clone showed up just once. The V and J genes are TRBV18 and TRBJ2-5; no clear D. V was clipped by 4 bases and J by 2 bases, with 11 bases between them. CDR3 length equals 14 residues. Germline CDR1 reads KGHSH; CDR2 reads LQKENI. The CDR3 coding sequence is TGTGCCAGCTCACTAAGGCCCGGGCAAGAGACCCAGTACTTC. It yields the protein CASSLRPGQETQYF.